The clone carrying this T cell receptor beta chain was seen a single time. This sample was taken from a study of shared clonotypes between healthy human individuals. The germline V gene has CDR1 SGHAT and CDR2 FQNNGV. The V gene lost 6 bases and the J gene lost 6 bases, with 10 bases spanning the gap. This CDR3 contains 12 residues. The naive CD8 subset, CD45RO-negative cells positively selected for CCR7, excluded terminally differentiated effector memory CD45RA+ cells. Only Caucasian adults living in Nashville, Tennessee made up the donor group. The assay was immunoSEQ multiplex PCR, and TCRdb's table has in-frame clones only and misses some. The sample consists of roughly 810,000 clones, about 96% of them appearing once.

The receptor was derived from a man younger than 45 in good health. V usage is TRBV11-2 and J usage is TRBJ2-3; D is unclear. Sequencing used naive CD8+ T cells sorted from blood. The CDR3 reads CASRTIADTQYF. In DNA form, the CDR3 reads TGTGCCAGCAGGACGATAGCTGATACGCAGTATTTT.